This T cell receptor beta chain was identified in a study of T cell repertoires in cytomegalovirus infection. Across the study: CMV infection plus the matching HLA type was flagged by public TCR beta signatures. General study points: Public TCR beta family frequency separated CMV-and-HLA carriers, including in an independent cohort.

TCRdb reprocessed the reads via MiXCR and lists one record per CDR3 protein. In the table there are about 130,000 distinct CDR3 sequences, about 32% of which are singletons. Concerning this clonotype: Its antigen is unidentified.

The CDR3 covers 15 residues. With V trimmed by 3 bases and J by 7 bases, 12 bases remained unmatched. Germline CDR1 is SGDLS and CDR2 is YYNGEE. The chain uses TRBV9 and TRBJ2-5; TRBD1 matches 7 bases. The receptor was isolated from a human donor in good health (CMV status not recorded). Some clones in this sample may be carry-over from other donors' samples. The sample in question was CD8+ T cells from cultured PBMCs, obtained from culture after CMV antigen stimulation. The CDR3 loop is CASSAKTGQSSTQYF. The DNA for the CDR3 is TGTGCCAGCAGCGCAAAAACGGGACAGTCTTCGACCCAGTACTTC. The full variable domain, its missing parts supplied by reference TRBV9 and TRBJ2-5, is DSGVTQTPKHLITATGQRVTLRCSPRSGDLSVYWYQQSLDQGLQFLIQYYNGEERAKGNILERFSAQQFPDLHSELNLSSLELGDSALYFCASSAKTGQSSTQYFGPGTRLLVL.